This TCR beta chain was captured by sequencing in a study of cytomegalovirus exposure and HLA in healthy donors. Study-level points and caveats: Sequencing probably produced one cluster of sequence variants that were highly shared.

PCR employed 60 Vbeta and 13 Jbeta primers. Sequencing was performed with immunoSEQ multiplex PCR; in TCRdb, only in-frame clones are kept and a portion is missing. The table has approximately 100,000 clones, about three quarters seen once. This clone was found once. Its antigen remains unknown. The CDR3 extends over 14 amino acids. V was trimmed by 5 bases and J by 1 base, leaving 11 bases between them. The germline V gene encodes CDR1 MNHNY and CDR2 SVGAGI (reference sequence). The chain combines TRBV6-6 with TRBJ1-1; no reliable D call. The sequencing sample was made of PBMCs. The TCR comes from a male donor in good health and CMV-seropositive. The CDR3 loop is CASSGRVENTEAFF. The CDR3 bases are TGTGCCAGCAGTGGGAGGGTCGAGAACACTGAAGCTTTCTTT.